This T cell receptor beta chain appears in the sequencing data of a study of blood T cell repertoires in COVID-19. Whole-study context: Acute and convalescent COVID-19 specimens originated in the United States, Italy and Spain. From T cells, B-cell-depleted T cells, or PBMCs came the material, which was cDNA or gDNA.

In this sample, this clone turned up a few times. The CDR3 covers 15 residues. J was trimmed by 4 bases and V by 5 bases; bases with no gene match: 9. CDR1 and CDR2 from the germline V gene are GTSNPN and SVGIG (reference sequence). TCRdb's copy holds only in-frame clones and misses some; the assay was immunoSEQ multiplex PCR. The data contain 200,000 to 250,000 clones, around 85% of them singletons. Those enrolled in Seattle joined during active infection and were followed longitudinally afterward. Sequencing was carried out using peripheral blood. This sequence originates from a woman in her sixties or seventies with COVID-19, enrolled during active disease. The chain joins TRBV30 to TRBJ1-5; TRBD1 matches 9 bases. CDR3 nucleotides: TGTGCCTGGGCCTCTACACAGGGGGCAAATCAGCCCCAGCATTTT. This gives the protein CAWASTQGANQPQHF.